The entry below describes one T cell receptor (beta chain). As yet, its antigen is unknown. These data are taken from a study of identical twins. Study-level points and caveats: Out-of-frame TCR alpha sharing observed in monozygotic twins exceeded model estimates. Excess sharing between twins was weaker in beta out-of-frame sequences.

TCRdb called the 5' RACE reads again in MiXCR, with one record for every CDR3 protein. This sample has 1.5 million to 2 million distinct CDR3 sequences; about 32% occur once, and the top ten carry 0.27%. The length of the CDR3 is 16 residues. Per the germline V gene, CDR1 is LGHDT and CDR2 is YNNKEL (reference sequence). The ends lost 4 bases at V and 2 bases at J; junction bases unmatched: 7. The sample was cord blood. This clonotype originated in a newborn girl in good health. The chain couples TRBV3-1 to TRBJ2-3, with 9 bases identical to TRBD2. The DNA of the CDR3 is TGTGCCAGCAGCCGGCAAGCGGGGGGCTCCACAGATACGCAGTATTTT. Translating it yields CASSRQAGGSTDTQYF.